This T cell receptor beta chain was identified in a study of T cells in Graves' hyperthyroidism and ophthalmopathy. Findings of the study overall: In blood, most of the thyroid clonotypes expanded above 0.001 were also present.

There were TCR beta CDR3 regions amplified from RNA transcripts. HTBI primers were used for first-round RT-PCR of the TCR CDR3. TCRdb re-called the multiplex PCR reads through MiXCR, storing one row per CDR3 protein. This sample has hundreds of thousands of distinct CDR3 sequences, with around 15% found just once. Note on this clonotype: The target antigen is unknown.

This CDR3 contains 13 residues. The germline gives CDR1 MDHEN, CDR2 SYDVKM. Trimming pared 1 base from V and 16 bases from J, leaving 17 bases between. Patients were excluded for uncontrolled infection, other autoimmune disease, pregnancy or lactation. The PBMCs were sourced from fresh peripheral blood (around 10 ml). This TCR derives from a man aged 18 to 30 with Graves' ophthalmopathy. V and J are TRBV28 and TRBJ2-1; possible D gene TRBD2, 6 bases. The source material was blood. CDR3 region: CASSLFRGVDQFF. In DNA form, the CDR3 reads TGTGCCAGCAGTTTATTTCGCGGGGTTGACCAATTCTTC.